This T cell receptor beta chain was observed in a study of post-analysis software for immune sequencing data. Study results and limitations: Those with multiple sclerosis, the patient group, showed significantly lower normalized Chao1 diversity than controls. Patients had higher frequencies than controls of roughly five TRBV segments, including TRBV5-6, TRBV5-1 and TRBV20-1.

Notes on this clonotype: What it binds is unknown.

The TCR beta cDNA libraries contained unique molecular identifiers. TCRdb reprocessed the PCR reads with MiXCR, giving one entry per CDR3 protein. This table holds roughly 540,000 distinct CDR3 sequences, approximately 34% found once. Germline CDR1 and CDR2: SEHNR and FQNEAQ (reference sequence). The CDR3 covers 14 residues. V lost 5 bases and J 8 bases, leaving 15 bases between the germline ends. The chain couples TRBV7-9 to TRBJ2-2; no clear D gene. The source is a girl aged 2-17 years with multiple sclerosis. Sequencing used blood. Here the CDR3 DNA reads TGTGCCAGCAGCACCCCGGAGCAAGGGGGGGAGCTGTTTTTT. It is translated as CASSTPEQGGELFF.